This T cell receptor (beta chain) was recorded in a study of tumor and adjacent non-tumor tissue in lung cancer. The CDR3 runs to 11 residues. V was trimmed by 3 bases and J by 10 bases, leaving 9 bases between them. The V gene's germline CDR1 is MNHEY and CDR2 SVGAGI. The library came from three nested PCR rounds adapted from ARM-PCR protocols. Each CDR3 protein gets one entry after TCRdb re-called the multiplex PCR reads with MiXCR. The sample yields 80,000 to 100,000 distinct CDR3 sequences, roughly 78% seen once. This clonotype has just one count. A much larger clone sits a single nucleotide away, making a read error possible. RNA was extracted from bulk tissue without any cell sorting. More than 3 cm separated this lung sample from the edge of the tumor.

The sequenced material came from distant non-tumor lung tissue. The sequence was obtained from a man in his sixties with small cell lung cancer. The chain combines TRBV6-5 with TRBJ1-1; D unresolved. The CDR3 coding sequence is TGTGCCAGCAGTTATCGGACTAGAGCTTTCTTT. Amino acids: CASSYRTRAFF.